This T cell receptor (beta chain) was identified during a study of control samples from healthy donors and cancer patients. Clones were read by immunoSEQ multiplex PCR, and TCRdb kept only the in-frame ones, dropping some. The sample lists about 190,000 clones; about 90% were seen once. In germline, CDR1 is SEHNR, CDR2 FQNEAQ (reference sequence). Losses at the gene ends were 5 bases for V and 0 bases for J; bases not matched to a gene: 11. This CDR3 is 17 amino acids long. The chain couples TRBV7-9 to TRBJ2-3; 7 bases map to TRBD2. Sequenced: blood. The TCR comes from a man aged 25 to 40 in good health. The CDR3 DNA reads TGTGCCAGCAGCCACCCCTGGGCGGGGGTAAGCACAGATACGCAGTATTTT. It codes for CASSHPWAGVSTDTQYF.